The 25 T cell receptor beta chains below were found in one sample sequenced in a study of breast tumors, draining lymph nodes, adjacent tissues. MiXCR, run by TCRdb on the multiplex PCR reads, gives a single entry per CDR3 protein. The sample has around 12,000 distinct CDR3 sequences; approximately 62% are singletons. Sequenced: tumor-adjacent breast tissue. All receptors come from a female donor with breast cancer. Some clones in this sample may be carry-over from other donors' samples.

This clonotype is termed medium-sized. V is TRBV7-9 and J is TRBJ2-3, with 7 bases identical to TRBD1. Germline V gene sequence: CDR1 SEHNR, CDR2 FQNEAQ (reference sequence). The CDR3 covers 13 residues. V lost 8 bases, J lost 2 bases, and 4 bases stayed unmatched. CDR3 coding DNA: TGTGCCAGCCGGACAGGCCACACAGATACGCAGTATTTT. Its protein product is CASRTGHTDTQYF.

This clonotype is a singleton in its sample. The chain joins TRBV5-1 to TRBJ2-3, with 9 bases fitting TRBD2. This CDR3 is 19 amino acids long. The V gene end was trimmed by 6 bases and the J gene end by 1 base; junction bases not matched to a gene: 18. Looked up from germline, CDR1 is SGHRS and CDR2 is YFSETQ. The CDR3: CASKSSTSGGGAGTDTQYF. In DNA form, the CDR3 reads TGCGCCAGCAAGTCATCTACCAGCGGCGGGGGGGCGGGCACAGATACGCAGTATTTT.

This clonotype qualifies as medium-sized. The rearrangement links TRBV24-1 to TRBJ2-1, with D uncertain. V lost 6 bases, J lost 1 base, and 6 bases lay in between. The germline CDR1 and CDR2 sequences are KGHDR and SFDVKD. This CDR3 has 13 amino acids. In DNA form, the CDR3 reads TGTGCCACCAGTCCCACTTCCTACAATGAGCAGTTCTTC. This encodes CATSPTSYNEQFF.

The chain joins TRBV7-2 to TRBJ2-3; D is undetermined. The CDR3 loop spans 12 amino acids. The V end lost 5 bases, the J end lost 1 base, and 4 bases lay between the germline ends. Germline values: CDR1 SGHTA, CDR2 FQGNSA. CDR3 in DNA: TGTGCCAGCAGCAAACGCACAGATACGCAGTATTTT. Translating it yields CASSKRTDTQYF.

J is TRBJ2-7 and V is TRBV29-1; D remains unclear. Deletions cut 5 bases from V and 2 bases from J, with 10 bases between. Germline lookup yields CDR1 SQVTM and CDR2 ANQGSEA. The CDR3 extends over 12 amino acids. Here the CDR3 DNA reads TGCAGCGTTATGGTGGGTACCTACGAGCAGTACTTC. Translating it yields CSVMVGTYEQYF.

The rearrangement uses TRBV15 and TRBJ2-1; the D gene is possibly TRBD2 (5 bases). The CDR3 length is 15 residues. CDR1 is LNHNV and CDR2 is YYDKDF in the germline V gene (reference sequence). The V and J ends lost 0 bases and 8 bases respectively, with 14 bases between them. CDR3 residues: CATSRDLRGEDEQFF. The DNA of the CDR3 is TGTGCCACCAGCAGAGATCTCCGGGGAGAGGATGAGCAGTTCTTC.

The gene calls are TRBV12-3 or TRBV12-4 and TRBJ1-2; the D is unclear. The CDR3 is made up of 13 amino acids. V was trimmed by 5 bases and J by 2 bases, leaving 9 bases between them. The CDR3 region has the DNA TGTGCCAGCAGTCTCAACGTGAACTATGGCTACACCTTC. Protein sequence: CASSLNVNYGYTF.

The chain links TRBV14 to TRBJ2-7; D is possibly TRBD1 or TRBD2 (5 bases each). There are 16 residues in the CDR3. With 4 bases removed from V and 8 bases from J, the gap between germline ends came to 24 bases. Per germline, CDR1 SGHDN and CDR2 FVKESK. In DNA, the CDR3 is TGTGCCAGCAGCCGAGGCCAGCCGGGGCCCGGCCGGCAGCAGTACTTC. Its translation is CASSRGQPGPGRQQYF. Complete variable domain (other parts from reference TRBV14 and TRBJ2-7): EAGVTQFPSHSVIEKGQTVTLRCDPISGHDNLYWYRRVMGKEIKFLLHFVKESKQDESGMPNNRFLAERTGGTYSTLKVQPAELEDSGVYFCASSRGQPGPGRQQYFGPGTRLTVT.

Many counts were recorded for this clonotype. The CDR3: CASSPPGHPTDTQYF. DNA for the CDR3: TGTGCCAGCTCACCTCCGGGACACCCCACAGATACGCAGTATTTT. The rearrangement joins TRBV18 to TRBJ2-3, with D possibly TRBD1 on 6 matching bases. This CDR3 has 15 residues. The ends were cut back, 3 bases at V and 2 bases at J, with 12 bases in the middle. Germline assignment: CDR1 KGHSH and CDR2 LQKENI.

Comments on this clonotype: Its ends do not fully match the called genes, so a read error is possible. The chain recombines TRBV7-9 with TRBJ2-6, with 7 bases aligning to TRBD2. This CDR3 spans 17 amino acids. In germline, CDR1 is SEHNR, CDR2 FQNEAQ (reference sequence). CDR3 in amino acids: CASSGGRVGFGANLLTF. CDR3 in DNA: TGTGCCAGCAGCGGGGGGAGGGTTGGATTTGGGGCCAACCTCCTGACTTTC.

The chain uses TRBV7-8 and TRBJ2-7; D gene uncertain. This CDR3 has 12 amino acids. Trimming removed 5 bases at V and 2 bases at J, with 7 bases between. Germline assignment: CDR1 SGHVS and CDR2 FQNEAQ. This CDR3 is CASSADTYEQYF. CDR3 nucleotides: TGTGCCAGCAGCGCCGACACCTACGAGCAGTACTTC.

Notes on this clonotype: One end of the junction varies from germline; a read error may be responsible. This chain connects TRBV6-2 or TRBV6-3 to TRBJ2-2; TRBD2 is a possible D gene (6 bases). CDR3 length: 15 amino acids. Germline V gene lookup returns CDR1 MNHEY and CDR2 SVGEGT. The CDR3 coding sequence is TGTGCCAGCAGTCACTCGAGCCTAGCGACCGACGAGCTGTTTTTT. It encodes CASSHSSLATDELFF.

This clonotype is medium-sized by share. CDR3 DNA sequence: TGTGCCAGCAGCTCAGGGTACGAGCAGTACTTC. Encoded protein: CASSSGYEQYF. The chain couples TRBV14 to TRBJ2-7; a weak D match, TRBD1 (5 bases). This CDR3 comprises 11 residues. Per germline, CDR1 SGHDN and CDR2 FVKESK. V was shortened by 5 bases and J by 4 bases, with 6 bases between the two germline ends. The complete variable domain, with remaining parts taken from reference TRBV14 and TRBJ2-7, reads EAGVTQFPSHSVIEKGQTVTLRCDPISGHDNLYWYRRVMGKEIKFLLHFVKESKQDESGMPNNRFLAERTGGTYSTLKVQPAELEDSGVYFCASSSGYEQYFGPGTRLTVT.

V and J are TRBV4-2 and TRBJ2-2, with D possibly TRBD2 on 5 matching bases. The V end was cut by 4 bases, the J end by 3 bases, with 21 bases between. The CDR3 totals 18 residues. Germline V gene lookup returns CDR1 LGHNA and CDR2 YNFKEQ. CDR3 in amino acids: CASSPIIGLPADTGELFF. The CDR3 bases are TGTGCCAGCAGCCCAATTATAGGACTGCCCGCGGACACCGGGGAGCTGTTTTTT.

CDR3 nucleotides: TGTGCCAGCAGCATAAGAACTAGCGGGACTAACAATGAGCAGTTCTTC. Translation: CASSIRTSGTNNEQFF. The V gene is TRBV7-9, the J gene TRBJ2-1, with TRBD2 matching 10 bases. Germline lookup yields CDR1 SEHNR and CDR2 FQNEAQ (reference sequence). After removal of 5 bases from V and 5 bases from J, the junction contained 9 bases not matched to a gene. This CDR3 has 16 residues.

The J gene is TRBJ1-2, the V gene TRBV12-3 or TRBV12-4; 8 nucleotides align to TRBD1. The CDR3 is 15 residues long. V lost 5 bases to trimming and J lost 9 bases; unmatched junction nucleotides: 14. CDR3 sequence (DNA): TGTGCCAGCAGTGATGGACACGGGACAGGTTTAAGCTACACCTTC. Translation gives CASSDGHGTGLSYTF.

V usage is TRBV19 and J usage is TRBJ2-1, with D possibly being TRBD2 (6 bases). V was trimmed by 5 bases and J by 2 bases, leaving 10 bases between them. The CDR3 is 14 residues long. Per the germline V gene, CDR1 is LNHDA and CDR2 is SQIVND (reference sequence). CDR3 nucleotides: TGTGCCAGTAGTGCGGGAAGTCCCTACAATGAGCAGTTCTTC. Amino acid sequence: CASSAGSPYNEQFF.

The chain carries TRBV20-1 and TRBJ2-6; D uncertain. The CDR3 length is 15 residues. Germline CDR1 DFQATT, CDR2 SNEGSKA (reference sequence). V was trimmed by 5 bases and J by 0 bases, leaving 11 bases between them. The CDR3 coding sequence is TGCAGTGCTTTCGGCGGAAGCTCTGGGGCCAACGTCCTGACTTTC. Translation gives CSAFGGSSGANVLTF.

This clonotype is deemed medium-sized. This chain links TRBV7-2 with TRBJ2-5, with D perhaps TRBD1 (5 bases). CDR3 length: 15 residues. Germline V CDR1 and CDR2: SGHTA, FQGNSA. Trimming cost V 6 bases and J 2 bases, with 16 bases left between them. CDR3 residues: CASSSRQSYQETQYF. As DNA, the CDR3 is TGTGCCAGCAGTTCCCGACAGTCCTATCAAGAGACCCAGTACTTC.

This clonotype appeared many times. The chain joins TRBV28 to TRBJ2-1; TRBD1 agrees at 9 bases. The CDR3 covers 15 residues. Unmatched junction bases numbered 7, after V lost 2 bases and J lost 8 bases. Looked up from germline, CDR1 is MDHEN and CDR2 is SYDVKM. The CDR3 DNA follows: TGTGCCAGCAGTTTAGAACAGGGGGCATTGGATGAGCAGTTCTTC. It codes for CASSLEQGALDEQFF.

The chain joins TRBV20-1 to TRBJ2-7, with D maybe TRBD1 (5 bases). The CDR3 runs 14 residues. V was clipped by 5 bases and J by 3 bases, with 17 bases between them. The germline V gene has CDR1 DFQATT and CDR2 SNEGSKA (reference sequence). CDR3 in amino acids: CSAGRTPLDYEQYF. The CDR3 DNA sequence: TGCAGTGCTGGACGGACACCATTAGACTACGAGCAGTACTTC.

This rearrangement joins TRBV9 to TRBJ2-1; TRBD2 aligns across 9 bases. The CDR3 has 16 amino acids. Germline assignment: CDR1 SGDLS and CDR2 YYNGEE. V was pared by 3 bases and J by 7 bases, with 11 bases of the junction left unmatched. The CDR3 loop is CASSALGSGRDNEQFF. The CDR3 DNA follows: TGTGCCAGCAGCGCATTGGGTAGCGGGAGAGATAATGAGCAGTTCTTC.

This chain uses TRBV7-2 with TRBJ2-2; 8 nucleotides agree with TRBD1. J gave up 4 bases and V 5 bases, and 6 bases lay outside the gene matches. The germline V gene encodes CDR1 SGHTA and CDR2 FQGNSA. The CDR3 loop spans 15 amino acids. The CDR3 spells CASSQTGEVTGELFF. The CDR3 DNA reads TGTGCCAGCAGCCAGACAGGGGAGGTCACCGGGGAGCTGTTTTTT.

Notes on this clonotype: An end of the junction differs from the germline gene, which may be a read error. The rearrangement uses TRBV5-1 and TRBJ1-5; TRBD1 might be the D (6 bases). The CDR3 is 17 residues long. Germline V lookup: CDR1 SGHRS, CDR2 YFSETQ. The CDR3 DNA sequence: TGTGCCAGCAGCTTAAAGGGCTTGGGACACCCAAATCAGCCCCAGCATTTT. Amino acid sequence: CASSLKGLGHPNQPQHF.

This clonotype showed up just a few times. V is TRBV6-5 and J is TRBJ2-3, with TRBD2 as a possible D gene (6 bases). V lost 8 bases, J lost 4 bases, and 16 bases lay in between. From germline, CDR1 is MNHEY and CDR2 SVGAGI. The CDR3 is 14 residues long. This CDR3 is CASERRGRADTQYF. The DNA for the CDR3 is TGTGCCAGCGAAAGGAGGGGCCGGGCAGATACGCAGTATTTT.